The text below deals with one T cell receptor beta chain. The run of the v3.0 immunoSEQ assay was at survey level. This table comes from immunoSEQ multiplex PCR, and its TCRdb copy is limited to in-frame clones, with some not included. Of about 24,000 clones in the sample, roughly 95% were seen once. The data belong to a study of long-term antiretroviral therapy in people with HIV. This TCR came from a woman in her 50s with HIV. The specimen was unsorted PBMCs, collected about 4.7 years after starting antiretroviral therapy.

In DNA form, the CDR3 reads TGTGCCAGCAGCCCCGTTTCAGCCGGCTACGAGCAGTACTTC. This translates into CASSPVSAGYEQYF. V and J are TRBV7-9 and TRBJ2-7; D call uncertain. V gave up 5 bases and J gave up 3 bases, with 14 bases separating them. The CDR3 has 14 residues. Germline values: CDR1 SEHNR, CDR2 FQNEAQ (reference sequence).